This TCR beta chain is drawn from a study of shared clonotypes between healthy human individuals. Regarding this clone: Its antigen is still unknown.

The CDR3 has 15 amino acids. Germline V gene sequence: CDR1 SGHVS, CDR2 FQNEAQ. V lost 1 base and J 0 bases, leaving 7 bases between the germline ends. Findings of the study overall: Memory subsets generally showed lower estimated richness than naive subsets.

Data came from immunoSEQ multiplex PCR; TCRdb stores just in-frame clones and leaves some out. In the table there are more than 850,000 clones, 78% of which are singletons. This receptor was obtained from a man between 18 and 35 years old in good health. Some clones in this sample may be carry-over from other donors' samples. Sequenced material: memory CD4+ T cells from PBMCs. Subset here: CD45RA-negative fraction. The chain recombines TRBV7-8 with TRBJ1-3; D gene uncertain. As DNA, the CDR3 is TGTGCCAGCAGCTTAGGCCGGGCCTCTGGAAACACCATATATTTT. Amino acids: CASSLGRASGNTIYF.